Listed below are T cell receptor beta chains from one sample, sequenced in a study of naive and memory T cell subsets. Via MiXCR, TCRdb re-called the UMI-ligation and nested PCR reads, giving one row per CDR3 protein. The sample shows 18,000 or so distinct CDR3 sequences, 8% to 10% of them seen only once. The specimen was skin, collected from a tuberculin skin test site. These receptors were taken from an adult in good health. Both conserved end residues are part of each CDR3. The D gene is left open where the match is weak. Clone sizes are given selectively: once, few, many, or a class where the clone is expanded.

abundance: few; j_gene: TRBJ1-2; v_gene: TRBV6-5; d_gene: -; CDR3aa: CASSYSITPGPAYGYTF; CDR3nt: TGTGCCAGCAGTTACTCGATTACTCCAGGGCCAGCCTATGGCTACACCTTC
abundance: many; j_gene: TRBJ2-2; v_gene: TRBV5-1; d_gene: TRBD2; CDR3aa: CASRLAANTGELFF; CDR3nt: TGCGCCAGCAGGCTAGCGGCGAACACCGGGGAGCTGTTTTTT
abundance: -; j_gene: TRBJ2-3; v_gene: TRBV7-6; d_gene: -; CDR3aa: CASSSTWRRTVNTQYF; CDR3nt: TGTGCCAGCAGTTCGACGTGGCGACGGACAGTTAATACGCAGTATTTT
abundance: few; j_gene: TRBJ2-7; v_gene: TRBV20-1; d_gene: -; CDR3aa: CSAKEFGEQYF; CDR3nt: TGCAGTGCGAAGGAGTTTGGCGAGCAGTACTTC
abundance: medium-sized; j_gene: TRBJ2-1; v_gene: TRBV10-3; d_gene: TRBD2; CDR3aa: CAISELAGVDEQFF; CDR3nt: TGTGCCATCAGTGAGTTGGCGGGGGTGGATGAGCAGTTCTTC
abundance: few; j_gene: TRBJ2-3; v_gene: TRBV11-2; d_gene: TRBD2; CDR3aa: CASSPSGSGSTDTQYF; CDR3nt: TGTGCCAGCAGCCCGTCTGGTAGCGGGAGCACAGATACGCAGTATTTT
abundance: few; j_gene: TRBJ1-5; v_gene: TRBV7-8; d_gene: -; CDR3aa: CASSYEGRSNQPQHF; CDR3nt: TGTGCCAGCAGCTATGAAGGGAGAAGCAATCAGCCCCAGCATTTT
abundance: many; j_gene: TRBJ1-6; v_gene: TRBV20-1; d_gene: TRBD1; CDR3aa: CSARDTGGTGRLESPLHF; CDR3nt: TGCAGTGCTAGAGACACGGGAGGGACAGGGCGTCTAGAATCACCCCTCCACTTT
abundance: many; j_gene: TRBJ2-6; v_gene: TRBV4-3; d_gene: TRBD1; CDR3aa: CASSQEGGSSGANVLTF; CDR3nt: TGCGCCAGCAGCCAAGAAGGGGGCTCATCTGGGGCCAACGTCCTGACTTTC
abundance: -; j_gene: TRBJ2-6; v_gene: TRBV7-2; d_gene: -; CDR3aa: CASSSRTGSGANVLTF; CDR3nt: TGTGCCAGCAGCAGTCGAACAGGGTCTGGGGCCAACGTCCTGACTTTC
abundance: few; j_gene: TRBJ2-3; v_gene: TRBV7-8; d_gene: -; CDR3aa: CASSPSTPDTQYF; CDR3nt: TGTGCCAGCAGCCCGTCAACGCCAGATACGCAGTATTTT
abundance: few; j_gene: TRBJ1-2; v_gene: TRBV11-2; d_gene: -; CDR3aa: CASSLNRAYGYTF; CDR3nt: TGTGCCAGCAGCTTAAACAGGGCCTATGGCTACACCTTC
abundance: many; j_gene: TRBJ2-2; v_gene: TRBV20-1; d_gene: -; CDR3aa: CSALRVNTGELFF; CDR3nt: TGCAGTGCTCTACGGGTAAACACCGGGGAGCTGTTTTTT
abundance: -; j_gene: TRBJ2-5; v_gene: TRBV18; d_gene: -; CDR3aa: CASSPLSGAETQYF; CDR3nt: TGTGCCAGCTCACCACTTTCGGGGGCGGAGACCCAGTACTTC
abundance: -; j_gene: TRBJ2-3; v_gene: TRBV10-3; d_gene: -; CDR3aa: CAISESTGPTDTQYF; CDR3nt: TGTGCCATCAGTGAGTCAACAGGGCCTACAGATACGCAGTATTTT
abundance: -; j_gene: TRBJ2-1; v_gene: TRBV14; d_gene: -; CDR3aa: CASSQDSGTYLREQFF; CDR3nt: TGTGCCAGCAGCCAAGATTCCGGGACTTACCTCCGGGAGCAGTTCTTC
abundance: -; j_gene: TRBJ2-7; v_gene: TRBV2; d_gene: -; CDR3aa: CASSEFRGDEQYF; CDR3nt: TGTGCCAGCAGTGAATTCCGCGGAGACGAGCAGTACTTC
abundance: many; j_gene: TRBJ2-3; v_gene: TRBV12-3/TRBV12-4; d_gene: TRBD2; CDR3aa: CASSLRAGRAPDTQYF; CDR3nt: TGTGCCAGCAGCCTTAGAGCGGGGAGGGCCCCAGATACGCAGTATTTT
abundance: many; j_gene: TRBJ2-7; v_gene: TRBV6-5; d_gene: TRBD2; CDR3aa: CASSYERDYEQYF; CDR3nt: TGTGCCAGCAGTTACGAGCGGGACTACGAGCAGTACTTC
abundance: many; j_gene: TRBJ1-5; v_gene: TRBV10-2; d_gene: -; CDR3aa: CASSGGWGQPQHF; CDR3nt: TGCGCCAGCAGTGGGGGATGGGGTCAGCCCCAGCATTTT
abundance: few; j_gene: TRBJ2-1; v_gene: TRBV6-5; d_gene: -; CDR3aa: CASSQKILSYNEQFF; CDR3nt: TGTGCCAGCAGTCAGAAGATCCTCTCCTACAATGAGCAGTTCTTC
abundance: medium-sized; j_gene: TRBJ2-2; v_gene: TRBV11-2; d_gene: TRBD2; CDR3aa: CASSLGAGGNTGELFF; CDR3nt: TGTGCCAGCAGCTTAGGAGCGGGAGGGAACACCGGGGAGCTGTTTTTT